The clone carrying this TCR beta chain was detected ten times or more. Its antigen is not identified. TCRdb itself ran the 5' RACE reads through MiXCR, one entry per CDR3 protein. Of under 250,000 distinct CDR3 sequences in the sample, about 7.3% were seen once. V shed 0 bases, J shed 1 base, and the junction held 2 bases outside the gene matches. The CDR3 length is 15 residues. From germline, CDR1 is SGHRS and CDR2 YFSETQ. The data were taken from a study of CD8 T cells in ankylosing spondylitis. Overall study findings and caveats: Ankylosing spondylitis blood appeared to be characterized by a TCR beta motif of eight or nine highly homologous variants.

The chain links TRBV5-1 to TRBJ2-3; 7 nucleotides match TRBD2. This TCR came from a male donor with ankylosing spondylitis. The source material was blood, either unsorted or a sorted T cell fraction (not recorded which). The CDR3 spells CASSLVAGGTDTQYF. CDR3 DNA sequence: TGCGCCAGCAGCTTGGTGGCGGGGGGCACAGATACGCAGTATTTT. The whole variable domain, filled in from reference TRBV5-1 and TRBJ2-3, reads KAGVTQTPRYLIKTRGQQVTLSCSPISGHRSVSWYQQTPGQGLQFLFEYFSETQRNKGNFPGRFSGRQFSNSRSEMNVSTLELGDSALYLCASSLVAGGTDTQYFGPGTRLTVL.